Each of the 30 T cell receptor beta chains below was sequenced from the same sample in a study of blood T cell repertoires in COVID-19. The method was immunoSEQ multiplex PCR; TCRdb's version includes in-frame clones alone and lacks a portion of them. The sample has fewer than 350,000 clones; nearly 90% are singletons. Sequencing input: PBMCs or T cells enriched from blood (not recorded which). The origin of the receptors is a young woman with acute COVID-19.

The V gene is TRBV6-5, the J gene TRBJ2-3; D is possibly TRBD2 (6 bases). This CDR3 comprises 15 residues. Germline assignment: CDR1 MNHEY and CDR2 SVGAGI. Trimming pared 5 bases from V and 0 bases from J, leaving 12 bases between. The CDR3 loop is CASSPLATSTDTQYF. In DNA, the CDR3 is TGTGCCAGCAGTCCCCTAGCGACTAGCACAGATACGCAGTATTTT.

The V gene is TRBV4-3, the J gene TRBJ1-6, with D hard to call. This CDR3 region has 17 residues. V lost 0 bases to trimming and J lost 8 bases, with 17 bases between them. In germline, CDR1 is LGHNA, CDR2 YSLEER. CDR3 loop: CASSQERAAINYSPLHF. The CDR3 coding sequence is TGCGCCAGCAGCCAAGAACGAGCGGCGATAAATTATTCACCCCTCCACTTT.

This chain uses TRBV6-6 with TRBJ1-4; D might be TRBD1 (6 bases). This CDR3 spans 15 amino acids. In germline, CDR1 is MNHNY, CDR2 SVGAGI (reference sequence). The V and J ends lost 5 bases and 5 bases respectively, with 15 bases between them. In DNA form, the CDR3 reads TGTGCCAGCAGTCCGGTCGGACAGTCAAATGAAAAACTGTTTTTT. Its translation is CASSPVGQSNEKLFF.

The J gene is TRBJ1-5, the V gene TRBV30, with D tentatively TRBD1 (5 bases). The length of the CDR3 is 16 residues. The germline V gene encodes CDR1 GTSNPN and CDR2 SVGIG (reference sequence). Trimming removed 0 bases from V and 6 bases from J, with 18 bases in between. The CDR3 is CAWSVGAAGVGQPQHF. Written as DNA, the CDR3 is TGTGCCTGGAGTGTAGGGGCCGCAGGAGTAGGTCAGCCCCAGCATTTT.

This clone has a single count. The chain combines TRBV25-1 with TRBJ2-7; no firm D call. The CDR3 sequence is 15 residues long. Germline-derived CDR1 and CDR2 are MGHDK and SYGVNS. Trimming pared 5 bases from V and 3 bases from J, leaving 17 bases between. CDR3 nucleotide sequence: TGTGCCAGCAGTCAGTCGTCTGGTGGCGGCTACGAGCAGTACTTC. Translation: CASSQSSGGGYEQYF.

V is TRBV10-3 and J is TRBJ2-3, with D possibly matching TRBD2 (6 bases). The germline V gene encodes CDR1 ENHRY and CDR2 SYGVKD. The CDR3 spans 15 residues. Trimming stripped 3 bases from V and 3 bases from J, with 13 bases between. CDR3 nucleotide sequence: TGTGCCATCAGTGATTCCGGGAGAGGGACAGATACGCAGTATTTT. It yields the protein CAISDSGRGTDTQYF.

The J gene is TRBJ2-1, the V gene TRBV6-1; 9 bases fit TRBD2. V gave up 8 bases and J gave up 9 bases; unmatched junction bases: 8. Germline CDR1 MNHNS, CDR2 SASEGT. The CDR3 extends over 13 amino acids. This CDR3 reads CASATGREGEQFF. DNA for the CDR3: TGTGCCAGCGCGACGGGGCGGGAGGGTGAGCAGTTCTTC.

DNA of the CDR3: TGTGCCAGCAGCTTGAGGATCATAACAGGGGACATTAACTATGGCTACACCTTC. Protein sequence: CASSLRIITGDINYGYTF. The J gene is TRBJ1-2, the V gene TRBV5-6; 7 nucleotides align to TRBD1. The trim removed 1 base at V and 1 base at J, leaving 13 bases unmatched. CDR1 is SGHDT and CDR2 is YYEEEE in the germline V gene. The CDR3 covers 18 residues.

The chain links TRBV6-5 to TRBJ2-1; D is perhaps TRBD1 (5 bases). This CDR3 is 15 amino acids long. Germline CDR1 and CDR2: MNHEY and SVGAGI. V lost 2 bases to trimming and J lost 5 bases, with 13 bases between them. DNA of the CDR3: TGTGCCAGCAGTTACGTCCAGGGTTCCCACAATGAGCAGTTCTTC. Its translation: CASSYVQGSHNEQFF.

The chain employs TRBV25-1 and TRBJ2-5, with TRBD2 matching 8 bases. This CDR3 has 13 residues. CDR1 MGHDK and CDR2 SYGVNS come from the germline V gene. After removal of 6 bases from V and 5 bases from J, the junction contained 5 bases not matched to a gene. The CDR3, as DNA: TGTGCCAGCAGCTTAGCGGGGAGGGAGACCCAGTACTTC. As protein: CASSLAGRETQYF.

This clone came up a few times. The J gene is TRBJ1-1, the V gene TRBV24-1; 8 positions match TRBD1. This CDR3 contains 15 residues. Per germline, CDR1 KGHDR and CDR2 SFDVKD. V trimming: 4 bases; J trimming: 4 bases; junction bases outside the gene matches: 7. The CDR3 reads CATSEPGQGGTEAFF. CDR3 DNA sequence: TGTGCCACCAGTGAGCCAGGACAGGGTGGCACTGAAGCTTTCTTT.

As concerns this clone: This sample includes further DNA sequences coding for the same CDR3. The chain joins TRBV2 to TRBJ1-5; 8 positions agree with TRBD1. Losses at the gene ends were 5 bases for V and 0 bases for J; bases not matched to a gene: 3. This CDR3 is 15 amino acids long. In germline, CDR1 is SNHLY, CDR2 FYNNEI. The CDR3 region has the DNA TGTGCCAGCAGTAGGACAGGGTATAGCAATCAGCCCCAGCATTTT. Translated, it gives CASSRTGYSNQPQHF.

CDR3 sequence: CASSYHPGTGIYEQYF. The CDR3 nucleotides are TGTGCCAGCAGTTACCATCCCGGGACAGGGATCTACGAGCAGTACTTC. V is TRBV6-6 and J is TRBJ2-7; TRBD1 agrees at 9 bases. The J segment lost 3 bases and the V segment lost 2 bases, leaving 8 bases of the junction unmatched. CDR3 length: 16 amino acids. The germline V gene has CDR1 MNHNY and CDR2 SVGAGI (reference sequence).

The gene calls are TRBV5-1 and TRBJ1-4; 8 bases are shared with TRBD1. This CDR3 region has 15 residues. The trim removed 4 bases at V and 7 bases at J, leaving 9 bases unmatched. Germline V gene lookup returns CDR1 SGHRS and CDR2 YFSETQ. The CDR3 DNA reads TGCGCCAGCAGCGCCGCAGGGGGCCTGAGTGAAAAACTGTTTTTT. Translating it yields CASSAAGGLSEKLFF. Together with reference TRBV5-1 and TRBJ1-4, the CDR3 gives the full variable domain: KAGVTQTPRYLIKTRGQQVTLSCSPISGHRSVSWYQQTPGQGLQFLFEYFSETQRNKGNFPGRFSGRQFSNSRSEMNVSTLELGDSALYLCASSAAGGLSEKLFFGSGTQLSVL.

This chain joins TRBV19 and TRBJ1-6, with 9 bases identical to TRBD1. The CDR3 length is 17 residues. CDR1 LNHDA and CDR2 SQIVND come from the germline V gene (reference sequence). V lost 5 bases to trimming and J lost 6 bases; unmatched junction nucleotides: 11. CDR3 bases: TGTGCCAGTAGTTTCGACCCACAGGGGGCGCGTAATTCACCCCTCCACTTT. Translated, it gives CASSFDPQGARNSPLHF.

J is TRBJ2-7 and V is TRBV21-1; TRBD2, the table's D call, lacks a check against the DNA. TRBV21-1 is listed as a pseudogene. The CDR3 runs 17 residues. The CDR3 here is CASSKVGGATLSYEQYF. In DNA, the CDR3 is TGTGCCAGCAGCAAAGTGGGGGGGGCCACCCTCTCCTACGAGCAGTACTTC.

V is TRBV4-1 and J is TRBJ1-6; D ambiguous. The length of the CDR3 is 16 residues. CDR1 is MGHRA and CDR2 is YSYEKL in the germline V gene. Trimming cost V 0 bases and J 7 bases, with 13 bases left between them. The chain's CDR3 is CASSQEIEGWNSPLHF. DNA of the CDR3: TGCGCCAGCAGCCAAGAAATCGAGGGTTGGAATTCACCCCTCCACTTT.

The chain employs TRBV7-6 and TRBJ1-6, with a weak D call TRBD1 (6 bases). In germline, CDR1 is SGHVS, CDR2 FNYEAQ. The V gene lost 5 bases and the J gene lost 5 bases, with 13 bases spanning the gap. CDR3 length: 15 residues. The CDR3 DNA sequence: TGTGCCAGCAGCCCCAGGACAGAACATAATTCACCCCTCCACTTT. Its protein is CASSPRTEHNSPLHF. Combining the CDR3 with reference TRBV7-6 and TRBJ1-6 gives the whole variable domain GAGVSQSPRYKVTKRGQDVALRCDPISGHVSLYWYRQALGQGPEFLTYFNYEAQQDKSGLPNDRFSAERPEGSISTLTIQRTEQRDSAMYRCASSPRTEHNSPLHFGNGTRLTVT.

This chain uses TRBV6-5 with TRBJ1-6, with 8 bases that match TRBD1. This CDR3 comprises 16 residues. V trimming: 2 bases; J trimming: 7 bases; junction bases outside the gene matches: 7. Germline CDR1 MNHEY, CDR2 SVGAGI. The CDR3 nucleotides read TGTGCCAGCAGTTACGGCAGGGGGCCAAACAATTCACCCCTCCACTTT. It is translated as CASSYGRGPNNSPLHF.

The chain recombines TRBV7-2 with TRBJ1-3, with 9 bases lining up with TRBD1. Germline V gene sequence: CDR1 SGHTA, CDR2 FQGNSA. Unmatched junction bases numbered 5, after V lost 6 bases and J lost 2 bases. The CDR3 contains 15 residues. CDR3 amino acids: CASRTRTGAGNTIYF. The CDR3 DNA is TGTGCCAGCAGGACCAGGACAGGGGCTGGAAACACCATATATTTT.

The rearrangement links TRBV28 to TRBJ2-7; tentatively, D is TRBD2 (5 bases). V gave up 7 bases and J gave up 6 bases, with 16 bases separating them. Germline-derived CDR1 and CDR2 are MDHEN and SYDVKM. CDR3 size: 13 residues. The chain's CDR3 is CASTQPGIIEQYF. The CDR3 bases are TGTGCCAGCACCCAGCCCGGGATCATCGAGCAGTACTTC.

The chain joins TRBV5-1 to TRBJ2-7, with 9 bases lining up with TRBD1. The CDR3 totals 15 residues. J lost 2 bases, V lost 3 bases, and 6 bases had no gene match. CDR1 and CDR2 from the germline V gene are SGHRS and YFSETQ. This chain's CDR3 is CASSSRGQGTYEQYF. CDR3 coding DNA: TGCGCCAGCAGCTCCAGAGGACAGGGGACCTACGAGCAGTACTTC.

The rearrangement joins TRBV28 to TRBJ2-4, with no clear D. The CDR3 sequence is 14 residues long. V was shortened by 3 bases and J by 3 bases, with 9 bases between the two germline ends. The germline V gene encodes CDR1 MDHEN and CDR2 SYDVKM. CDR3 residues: CASSFPPHKNIQYF. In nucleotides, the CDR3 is TGTGCCAGCAGTTTTCCCCCACACAAAAACATTCAGTACTTC.

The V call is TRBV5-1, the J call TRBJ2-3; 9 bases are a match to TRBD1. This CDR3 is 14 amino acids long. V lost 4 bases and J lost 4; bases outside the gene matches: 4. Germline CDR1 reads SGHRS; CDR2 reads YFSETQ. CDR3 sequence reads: CASSDGQGSDTQYF. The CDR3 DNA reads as TGCGCCAGCAGCGACGGACAGGGGTCAGATACGCAGTATTTT.

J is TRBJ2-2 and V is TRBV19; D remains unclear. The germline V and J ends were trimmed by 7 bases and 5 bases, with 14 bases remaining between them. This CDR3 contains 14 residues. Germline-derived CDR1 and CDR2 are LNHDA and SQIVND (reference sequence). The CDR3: CASNEEIETGELFF. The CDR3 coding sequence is TGTGCCAGTAATGAGGAGATAGAGACCGGGGAGCTGTTTTTT.

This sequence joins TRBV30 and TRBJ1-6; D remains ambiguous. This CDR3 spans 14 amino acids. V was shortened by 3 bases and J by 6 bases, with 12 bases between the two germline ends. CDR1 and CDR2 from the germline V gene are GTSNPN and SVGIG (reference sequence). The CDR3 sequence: CAWSSYGVNSPLHF. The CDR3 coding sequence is TGTGCCTGGAGCTCGTACGGGGTTAATTCACCCCTCCACTTT.

CDR3 sequence (DNA): TGTGCCAGCAGCCAAGCTTCACACTCCTACGAGCAGTACTTC. It translates to CASSQASHSYEQYF. The V call is TRBV4-2, the J call TRBJ2-7; D ambiguous. Germline V gene data show CDR1 as LGHNA and CDR2 as YNFKEQ. The CDR3 is 14 amino acids. Trimming removed 1 base from V and 0 bases from J, with 7 bases in between.

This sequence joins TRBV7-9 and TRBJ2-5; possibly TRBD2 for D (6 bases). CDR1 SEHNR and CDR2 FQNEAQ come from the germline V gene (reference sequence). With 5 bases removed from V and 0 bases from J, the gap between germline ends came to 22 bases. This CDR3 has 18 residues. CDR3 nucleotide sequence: TGTGCCAGCAGCCTGGAGGGCTACAGGACAAAGTACCAAGAGACCCAGTACTTC. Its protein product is CASSLEGYRTKYQETQYF. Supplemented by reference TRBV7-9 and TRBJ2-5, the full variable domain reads DTGVSQNPRHKITKRGQNVTFRCDPISEHNRLYWYRQTLGQGPEFLTYFQNEAQLEKSRLLSDRFSAERPKGSFSTLEIQRTEQGDSAMYLCASSLEGYRTKYQETQYFGPGTRLLVL.

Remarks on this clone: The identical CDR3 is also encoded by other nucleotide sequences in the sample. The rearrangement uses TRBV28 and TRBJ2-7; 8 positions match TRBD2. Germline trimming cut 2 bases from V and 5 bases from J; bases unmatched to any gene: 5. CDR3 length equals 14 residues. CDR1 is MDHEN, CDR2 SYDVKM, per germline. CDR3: CASSLSGSSHEQYF. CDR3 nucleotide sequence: TGTGCCAGCAGTTTAAGCGGGAGCAGCCACGAGCAGTACTTC.

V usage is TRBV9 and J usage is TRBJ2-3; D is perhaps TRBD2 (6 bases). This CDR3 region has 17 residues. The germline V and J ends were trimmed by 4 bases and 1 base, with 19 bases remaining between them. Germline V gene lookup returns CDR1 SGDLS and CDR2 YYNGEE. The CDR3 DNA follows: TGTGCCAGCAGCACCCGCATCCCGGCTAGCGGCACAGATACGCAGTATTTT. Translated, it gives CASSTRIPASGTDTQYF.